This record covers a single T cell receptor (beta chain). This entry comes from a study of shared clonotypes between healthy human individuals. Germline lookup yields CDR1 MRHNA and CDR2 SNTAGT. The CDR3 loop spans 15 amino acids. V was shortened by 6 bases and J by 5 bases, with 19 bases between the two germline ends. Using immunoSEQ multiplex PCR, the repertoire was profiled, and TCRdb retains in-frame clones only, with some absent. The top ten hold 0.36% of the sample, which has approximately 2.5 million clones, approximately 93% seen once. The chain uses TRBV6-4 and TRBJ1-2; TRBD1 might be the D (6 bases). What was sequenced was naive CD4+ T cells from PBMCs. Subset: CD45RA+ positively selected. The TCR comes from a man between 18 and 35 years old in good health. Some clones in this sample may be carry-over from other donors' samples. DNA for the CDR3: TGTGCCAGCAGGGAATTCGCCCAGGGGCAATATGGCTACACCTTC. Its translation is CASREFAQGQYGYTF.